This entry describes one TCR beta chain. Its specificity is not known. The data belong to a study of OX40 agonist ivuxolimab in advanced cancers. Study context: An agonistic human IgG2 monoclonal antibody against OX40 (CD134) was given. The mean age was roughly 60 years, ranging from 23 to 79, with about 87% of participants male.

Overall study findings and caveats: At 0.1 to 3.0 mg/kg and by week 6, clonal expansion occurred in CD4+ and CD8+ blood T cells. The specificity for antigen of the expanded peripheral T cells was not determined.

V was cut by 6 bases and J by 0 bases, with 9 bases left in between. Germline CDR1 reads MDHEN; CDR2 reads SYDVKM. There are 13 residues in the CDR3. Assay used: immunoSEQ multiplex PCR; TCRdb lists only in-frame clones, some missing. Of 78,000 or so clones listed, approximately 86% are singletons. Material: CD4+ or CD8+ T cells sorted from blood, obtained in a trial of the OX40 agonist ivuxolimab. The source of this sequence is an adult with an advanced solid tumor such as melanoma, head and neck, liver or kidney cancer. This rearrangement joins TRBV28 to TRBJ2-7, with unresolved D. This chain's CDR3 is CASSPPSSYEQYF. The CDR3 nucleotides are TGTGCCAGCAGCCCTCCTAGCTCCTACGAGCAGTACTTC.